This passage covers 30 T cell receptor beta chains from one sample sequenced in a study of blood T cell repertoires in COVID-19. The table came from immunoSEQ multiplex PCR; TCRdb's copy has only in-frame clones and leaves some out. Among roughly 220,000 clones listed, approximately 81% were seen once. Sample: peripheral blood. The origin of the receptors is a man aged 30 to 45 with active or convalescent COVID-19.

The chain combines TRBV29-1 with TRBJ1-1, with TRBD1 matching 9 bases. Germline loops: CDR1 SQVTM, CDR2 ANQGSEA. This CDR3 spans 12 amino acids. With 7 bases clipped from V and 10 bases from J, the junction kept 10 bases outside the gene matches. CDR3 nucleotide sequence: TGCAGCGGCGGTGGTGACAGGGGGGTAGCTTTCTTT. It translates to CSGGGDRGVAFF.

The genes are TRBV27 and TRBJ1-3, with 9 bases fitting TRBD1. V gave up 7 bases and J gave up 4 bases; unmatched junction bases: 23. Germline V lookup: CDR1 MNHEY, CDR2 SMNVEV (reference sequence). CDR3 size: 20 residues. CDR3 nucleotides: TGTGCCAGCACCATATCCCCGCCCGGGACAGGGACCGACGTGGGAAACACCATATATTTT. Protein sequence: CASTISPPGTGTDVGNTIYF.

About this clone: One end of the junction varies from germline; a read error may be responsible. J is TRBJ1-1 and V is TRBV3-1 (or the pseudogene TRBV3-2); unclear D gene. In germline, CDR1 is LGHDT, CDR2 YNNKEL (reference sequence). The CDR3 is 11 residues long. CDR3 nucleotides: TGTGCCAGCACCCAGAGCCCCACCATAGTCTTT. Protein sequence: CASTQSPTIVF.

V usage is TRBV2 and J usage is TRBJ2-5, with D perhaps matching TRBD1 (6 bases). Germline CDR1 SNHLY, CDR2 FYNNEI. Trimming took off 6 bases at V and 3 bases at J, with 17 bases between the two ends. The CDR3 consists of 15 residues. The CDR3 DNA reads TGTGCCAGCAGCCCGACAGGAAGGGGTAAAGAGACCCAGTACTTC. It is translated as CASSPTGRGKETQYF.

V is TRBV5-4 and J is TRBJ2-2; weak D call: TRBD2 (6 bases). CDR1 and CDR2 (germline): SGHNT, YYREEE (reference sequence). Trimming took 1 base from V and 6 from J, leaving 13 bases between them. The CDR3 consists of 15 residues. CDR3 sequence: CASSLRPGEAGELFF. The CDR3 bases are TGTGCCAGCAGCTTGCGGCCGGGAGAAGCCGGGGAGCTGTTTTTT.

The V call is TRBV5-8, the J call TRBJ1-5, with 11 bases matching TRBD1. The CDR3 length is 17 residues. Germline V gene data show CDR1 as SGHTS and CDR2 as YDEGEE. J was trimmed by 5 bases and V by 2 bases; bases with no gene match: 9. In nucleotides, the CDR3 is TGTGCCAGCAGCTTTTCCCGGGACAGGGGGATCTATCAGCCCCAGCATTTT. Its protein is CASSFSRDRGIYQPQHF.

V is TRBV7-9 and J is TRBJ2-7; 7 nucleotides match TRBD1. The CDR3 loop spans 14 amino acids. The ends lost 5 bases at V and 7 bases at J; junction bases unmatched: 11. The V gene's germline CDR1 is SEHNR and CDR2 FQNEAQ (reference sequence). The CDR3 DNA sequence: TGTGCCAGCAGCCCCCCCACAGGGGCAGAGGAGCAGTACTTC. Translating it yields CASSPPTGAEEQYF.

This clone has just one count. The chain carries TRBV29-1 and TRBJ1-4; 8 nucleotides align to TRBD1. CDR3 length: 14 amino acids. Germline CDR1 SQVTM, CDR2 ANQGSEA. V dropped 6 bases and J dropped 7; count of bases not matched to a gene: 10. The CDR3 sequence: CSVAADRVTEKLFF. The CDR3 nucleotides are TGCAGCGTAGCCGCGGACAGGGTGACTGAAAAACTGTTTTTT.

The chain has TRBV7-4 and TRBJ2-7, with TRBD2 as a possible D gene (6 bases). Looked up from germline, CDR1 is SGHVT and CDR2 is SQSDAQ. The CDR3 runs to 14 residues. Trimming stripped 5 bases from V and 3 bases from J, with 14 bases between. The CDR3 coding sequence is TGTGCCAGCAGCCGGGGGAGCTCCTGCTACGAGCAGTACTTC. It is translated as CASSRGSSCYEQYF.

This clone was detected a few times. The chain couples TRBV11-2 to TRBJ2-1, with unresolved D. CDR3 length: 14 amino acids. CDR1 and CDR2 (germline): SGHAT, FQNNGV. Trimming left V 5 bases short and J 3 bases short, with 11 bases between. The CDR3 DNA reads TGTGCCAGCAGCGTATCAGCGAACTACAATGAGCAGTTCTTC. Encoded protein: CASSVSANYNEQFF.

This chain joins TRBV5-4 and TRBJ2-5; the D is unclear. V was trimmed by 9 bases and J by 5 bases, leaving 20 bases between them. The CDR3 consists of 14 residues. Germline CDR1 and CDR2: SGHNT and YYREEE (reference sequence). The CDR3 DNA sequence: TGTGCCACCAAAAATTCCGGTCAAACGGAGACCCAGTACTTC. The encoded protein is CATKNSGQTETQYF.

This chain joins TRBV5-4 and TRBJ2-1; D is unresolved. The CDR3 consists of 16 residues. Trimming shortened V by 0 bases and J by 0 bases, and 10 bases separated the two germline ends. CDR1 SGHNT and CDR2 YYREEE come from the germline V gene (reference sequence). The CDR3 here is CASSLGGGSSYNEQFF. The CDR3, as DNA: TGTGCCAGCAGCTTGGGAGGTGGCAGCTCCTACAATGAGCAGTTCTTC. The full variable domain, in which reference TRBV5-4 and TRBJ2-1 provide the parts outside the CDR3, is ETGVTQSPTHLIKTRGQQVTLRCSSQSGHNTVSWYQQALGQGPQFIFQYYREEENGRGNFPPRFSGLQFPNYSSELNVNALELDDSALYLCASSLGGGSSYNEQFFGPGTRLTVL.

The V gene is TRBV28, the J gene TRBJ2-1, with D unresolved. The V and J ends lost 1 base and 9 bases respectively, with 7 bases between them. The CDR3 runs to 12 residues. Germline V gene sequence: CDR1 MDHEN, CDR2 SYDVKM. This CDR3 reads CASSLLVAEQFF. The CDR3 region has the DNA TGTGCCAGCAGTTTATTGGTAGCTGAGCAGTTCTTC.

The rearrangement links TRBV7-9 to TRBJ1-1; unclear D gene. This CDR3 is built from 14 residues. The V gene's germline CDR1 is SEHNR and CDR2 FQNEAQ (reference sequence). Trimming cost V 5 bases and J 6 bases, with 16 bases left between them. CDR3: CASSRVEGKAEAFF. The CDR3 DNA follows: TGTGCCAGCAGCCGGGTGGAGGGAAAGGCTGAAGCTTTCTTT.

This clone was recorded once. The chain carries TRBV9 and TRBJ2-5; weak D call: TRBD2 (6 bases). Germline CDR1 SGDLS, CDR2 YYNGEE. V was pared by 4 bases and J by 2 bases, with 15 bases between. This CDR3 comprises 15 residues. The CDR3 spells CASSIRDGLQETQYF. CDR3 sequence (DNA): TGTGCCAGCAGCATCCGGGACGGACTACAAGAGACCCAGTACTTC.

This clone was picked up one time. The chain employs TRBV5-8 and TRBJ2-2; 9 bases agree with TRBD2. Germline CDR1 is SGHTS and CDR2 is YDEGEE. The trim removed 1 base at V and 4 bases at J, leaving 5 bases unmatched. The CDR3 has 16 residues. CDR3: CASSLRAGGPTGELFF. The CDR3 nucleotides are TGTGCCAGCAGCTTGAGGGCGGGAGGGCCCACCGGGGAGCTGTTTTTT.

The V gene is TRBV6-2 or TRBV6-3, the J gene TRBJ2-7; 8 nucleotides line up with TRBD2. The V gene's germline CDR1 is MNHEY and CDR2 SVGEGT. The CDR3 has 12 amino acids. The V gene end was trimmed by 5 bases and the J gene end by 7 bases; junction bases not matched to a gene: 4. As DNA, the CDR3 is TGTGCCAGCAGTGGACTAGCTGGGGAGCAGTACTTC. This translates into CASSGLAGEQYF.

This sequence joins TRBV5-1 and TRBJ1-2; D is unclear. Between the trimmed V and J ends, which lost 0 bases and 5 bases, there was a span of 8 bases. Looked up from germline, CDR1 is SGHRS and CDR2 is YFSETQ. The CDR3 sequence is 13 residues long. The CDR3 bases are TGCGCCAGCAGCTTGGCGCAGGCATATGGCTACACCTTC. This translates into CASSLAQAYGYTF.

V and J are TRBV13 and TRBJ1-1, with TRBD1 matching 8 bases. CDR1 is PRHDT and CDR2 is FYEKMQ in the germline V gene (reference sequence). There are 14 residues in the CDR3. V shed 6 bases, J shed 3 bases, and the junction held 6 bases outside the gene matches. The chain's CDR3 is CASRRGTGDTEAFF. Written as DNA, the CDR3 is TGTGCCAGCAGACGAGGGACAGGAGACACTGAAGCTTTCTTT.

This chain joins TRBV15 and TRBJ1-3, with D possibly being TRBD1 (5 bases). Trimming took 0 bases from V and 2 from J, leaving 8 bases between them. The germline V gene has CDR1 LNHNV and CDR2 YYDKDF (reference sequence). The CDR3 has 15 amino acids. The CDR3 reads CATSRDQGPGNTIYF. As DNA, the CDR3 is TGTGCCACCAGCAGAGACCAGGGCCCTGGAAACACCATATATTTT.

This chain connects TRBV28 to TRBJ2-5, with TRBD2 as a possible D gene (6 bases). Germline lookup yields CDR1 MDHEN and CDR2 SYDVKM. Deletions cut 6 bases from V and 6 bases from J, with 20 bases between. The CDR3 length is 15 residues. The CDR3 bases are TGTGCCAGCAGGGGAGGAGGGGAAGGTGTAAAGACCCAGTACTTC. Protein sequence: CASRGGGEGVKTQYF.

This clone has at least ten counts. The chain links TRBV6-2 or TRBV6-3 to TRBJ2-3, with 13 nucleotides matching TRBD2. The CDR3 totals 15 residues. With V trimmed by 0 bases and J by 6 bases, 0 bases remained unmatched. CDR1 and CDR2 from the germline V gene are MNHEY and SVGEGT. CDR3 in DNA: TGTGCCAGCAGTTACTCGACTAGCGGGGGGGATACGCAGTATTTT. Protein product: CASSYSTSGGDTQYF.

The chain uses TRBV4-2 and TRBJ1-2; tentative D call: TRBD1 (5 bases). CDR1 is LGHNA, CDR2 YNFKEQ, per germline. Between the trimmed V and J ends, which lost 0 bases and 1 base, there was a span of 15 bases. This CDR3 is 17 amino acids long. CDR3 sequence reads: CASSQDDSGRGNYGYTF. CDR3 nucleotides: TGTGCCAGCAGCCAAGATGACTCGGGGCGGGGTAACTATGGCTACACCTTC.

The chain uses TRBV7-2 and TRBJ2-1; 7 bases are shared with TRBD1. The V gene's germline CDR1 is SGHTA and CDR2 FQGNSA. The CDR3 consists of 17 residues. J lost 3 bases, V lost 5 bases, and 13 bases had no gene match. This chain's CDR3 is CASSTTAGTENYNEQFF. The CDR3 coding sequence is TGTGCCAGCAGCACGACGGCCGGGACAGAGAACTACAATGAGCAGTTCTTC.

This chain's CDR3 is CAWRERSGYSNQPQHF. CDR3 nucleotides: TGTGCCTGGAGGGAACGTTCAGGCTATAGCAATCAGCCCCAGCATTTT. V gene TRBV30 combines with J gene TRBJ1-5, with D unresolved. Germline V gives CDR1 GTSNPN, CDR2 SVGIG (reference sequence). CDR3 length: 16 amino acids. Trimming left V 3 bases short and J 0 bases short, with 15 bases between.

The J gene is TRBJ1-1, the V gene TRBV7-2; TRBD1 aligns across 9 bases. CDR1 SGHTA and CDR2 FQGNSA come from the germline V gene. V lost 5 bases, J lost 5 bases, and 9 bases stayed unmatched. This CDR3 is 15 amino acids long. The CDR3 reads CASSPTGGWGTEAFF. CDR3 in DNA: TGTGCCAGCAGCCCGACAGGGGGGTGGGGGACTGAAGCTTTCTTT. The full variable domain, with the rest looked up from reference TRBV7-2 and TRBJ1-1, is GAGVSQSPSNKVTEKGKDVELRCDPISGHTALYWYRQSLGQGLEFLIYFQGNSAPDKSGLPSDRFSAERTGGSVSTLTIQRTQQEDSAVYLCASSPTGGWGTEAFFGQGTRLTVV.

The genes are TRBV28 and TRBJ2-3; 14 bases are a match to TRBD2. Trimming at V came to 6 bases and at J to 5 bases, leaving 7 bases not matched to a gene. CDR3 size: 16 residues. The germline gives CDR1 MDHEN, CDR2 SYDVKM. The CDR3 protein is CASSSGLAGVIDTQYF. The CDR3 DNA reads TGTGCCAGCAGCTCGGGACTAGCGGGGGTGATAGATACGCAGTATTTT.

This chain uses TRBV25-1 with TRBJ2-2; 8 positions agree with TRBD2. The ends lost 1 base at V and 5 bases at J; junction bases unmatched: 3. CDR1 and CDR2 (germline): MGHDK, SYGVNS. This CDR3 has 15 residues. In nucleotides, the CDR3 is TGTGCCAGCAGTGAATTGTTAGCGGGAACCGGGGAGCTGTTTTTT. Translating gives CASSELLAGTGELFF.

This rearrangement joins TRBV21-1 to TRBJ2-5; the D segment call TRBD1 is taken from the table without a DNA check. TRBV21-1 is a pseudogene. The CDR3 has 15 amino acids. This CDR3 reads CASSKVIRPKETQYF. In nucleotides, the CDR3 is TGTGCCAGCAGCAAAGTAATCAGGCCCAAAGAGACCCAGTACTTC.

This clone occurred once. CDR3 sequence reads: CASSGTPHGYTF. The CDR3 region has the DNA TGTGCCAGCAGTGGGACACCCCATGGCTACACCTTC. V gene TRBV27 combines with J gene TRBJ1-2; D perhaps matches TRBD1 (6 bases). Germline assignment: CDR1 MNHEY and CDR2 SMNVEV (reference sequence). Trimming left V 5 bases short and J 6 bases short, with 10 bases between. This CDR3 has 12 residues.